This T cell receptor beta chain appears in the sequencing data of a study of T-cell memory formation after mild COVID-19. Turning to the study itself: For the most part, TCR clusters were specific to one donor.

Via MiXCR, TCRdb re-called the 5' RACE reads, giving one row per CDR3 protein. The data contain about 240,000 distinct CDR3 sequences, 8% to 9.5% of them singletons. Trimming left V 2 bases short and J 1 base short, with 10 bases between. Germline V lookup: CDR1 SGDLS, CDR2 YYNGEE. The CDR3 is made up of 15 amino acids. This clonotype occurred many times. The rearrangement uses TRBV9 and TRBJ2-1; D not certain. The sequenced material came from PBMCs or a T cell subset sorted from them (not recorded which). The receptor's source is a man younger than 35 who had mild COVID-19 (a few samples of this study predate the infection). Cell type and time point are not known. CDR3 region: CASSVGLGSYNEQFF. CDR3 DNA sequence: TGTGCCAGCAGCGTCGGGCTGGGTTCCTACAATGAGCAGTTCTTC.